The 7 T cell receptor beta chains listed next were all sequenced from one sample in a study of shared clonotypes between healthy human individuals. Libraries were prepared by immunoSEQ multiplex PCR; TCRdb keeps only in-frame clonotypes and omits some of them. The sample carries over 2 million clones, about nine tenths recorded once. Sequencing was carried out using naive CD4+ T cells from PBMCs. Sample subset: CD45RA+ positively selected. These receptors were collected from a man aged 18 to 29 in good health. Some clones in this sample may be carry-over from other donors' samples.

The J gene is TRBJ2-7, the V gene TRBV4-3; D is uncertain. The germline V gene has CDR1 LGHNA and CDR2 YSLEER. The V end lost 4 bases, the J end lost 3 bases, and 19 bases lay between the germline ends. The CDR3 runs 16 residues. CDR3 loop: CASSRVGANMGYEQYF. The CDR3 DNA is TGCGCCAGCAGCCGAGTGGGCGCTAATATGGGCTACGAGCAGTACTTC.

This chain links TRBV2 with TRBJ2-5, with D maybe TRBD1 (6 bases). The germline CDR1 and CDR2 sequences are SNHLY and FYNNEI. This CDR3 has 15 amino acids. Trimming left V 6 bases short and J 2 bases short, with 16 bases between. The CDR3 region is CASSPIGTSQETQYF. CDR3 DNA sequence: TGTGCCAGCAGCCCAATCGGGACATCTCAAGAGACCCAGTACTTC.

The chain carries TRBV9 and TRBJ2-1; possibly TRBD2 for D (5 bases). Trimming left V 0 bases short and J 3 bases short, with 10 bases between. CDR1 and CDR2 from the germline V gene are SGDLS and YYNGEE. The CDR3 extends over 15 amino acids. The CDR3 DNA reads as TGTGCCAGCAGCGTAGGACCCGGGGACTACAATGAGCAGTTCTTC. Protein sequence: CASSVGPGDYNEQFF.

The DNA for the CDR3 is TGTGCCAGCTCGCAGAACGGGGCGGCTTTCACTGAAGCTTTCTTT. Its translation: CASSQNGAAFTEAFF. V is TRBV18 and J is TRBJ1-1; a possible D gene is TRBD1 (5 bases). Germline CDR1 is KGHSH and CDR2 is LQKENI. V was clipped by 6 bases and J by 4 bases, with 18 bases between them. This CDR3 comprises 15 residues. Together with reference TRBV18 and TRBJ1-1, the CDR3 gives the full variable domain: NAGVMQNPRHLVRRRGQEARLRCSPMKGHSHVYWYRQLPEEGLKFMVYLQKENIIDESGMPKERFSAEFPKEGPSILRIQQVVRGDSAAYFCASSQNGAAFTEAFFGQGTRLTVV.

This clone showed up just once. V and J are TRBV4-3 and TRBJ1-4, with a possible D match to TRBD1 (6 bases). V lost 1 base and J 6 bases, leaving 15 bases between the germline ends. There are 16 residues in the CDR3. Per the germline V gene, CDR1 is LGHNA and CDR2 is YSLEER. The CDR3 here is CASSQGPGQLYEKLFF. CDR3 nucleotide sequence: TGCGCCAGCAGCCAAGGACCAGGACAGCTCTATGAAAAACTGTTTTTT.

This clone was recorded once. The chain carries TRBV6-5 and TRBJ1-3, with D unresolved. The CDR3 loop spans 12 amino acids. Trimming removed 5 bases from V and 4 bases from J, with 6 bases in between. CDR1 and CDR2 from the germline V gene are MNHEY and SVGAGI. Here the CDR3 reads CASSHQGNTIYF. CDR3 DNA sequence: TGTGCCAGCAGTCACCAAGGAAACACCATATATTTT.

CDR3 region: CASSAQMDTQYF. The CDR3 region has the DNA TGTGCCAGTAGTGCCCAGATGGATACGCAGTATTTT. V and J are TRBV19 and TRBJ2-3; D remains ambiguous. The CDR3 extends over 12 amino acids. CDR1 and CDR2 from the germline V gene are LNHDA and SQIVND (reference sequence). V gave up 5 bases and J gave up 6 bases, with 9 bases separating them.